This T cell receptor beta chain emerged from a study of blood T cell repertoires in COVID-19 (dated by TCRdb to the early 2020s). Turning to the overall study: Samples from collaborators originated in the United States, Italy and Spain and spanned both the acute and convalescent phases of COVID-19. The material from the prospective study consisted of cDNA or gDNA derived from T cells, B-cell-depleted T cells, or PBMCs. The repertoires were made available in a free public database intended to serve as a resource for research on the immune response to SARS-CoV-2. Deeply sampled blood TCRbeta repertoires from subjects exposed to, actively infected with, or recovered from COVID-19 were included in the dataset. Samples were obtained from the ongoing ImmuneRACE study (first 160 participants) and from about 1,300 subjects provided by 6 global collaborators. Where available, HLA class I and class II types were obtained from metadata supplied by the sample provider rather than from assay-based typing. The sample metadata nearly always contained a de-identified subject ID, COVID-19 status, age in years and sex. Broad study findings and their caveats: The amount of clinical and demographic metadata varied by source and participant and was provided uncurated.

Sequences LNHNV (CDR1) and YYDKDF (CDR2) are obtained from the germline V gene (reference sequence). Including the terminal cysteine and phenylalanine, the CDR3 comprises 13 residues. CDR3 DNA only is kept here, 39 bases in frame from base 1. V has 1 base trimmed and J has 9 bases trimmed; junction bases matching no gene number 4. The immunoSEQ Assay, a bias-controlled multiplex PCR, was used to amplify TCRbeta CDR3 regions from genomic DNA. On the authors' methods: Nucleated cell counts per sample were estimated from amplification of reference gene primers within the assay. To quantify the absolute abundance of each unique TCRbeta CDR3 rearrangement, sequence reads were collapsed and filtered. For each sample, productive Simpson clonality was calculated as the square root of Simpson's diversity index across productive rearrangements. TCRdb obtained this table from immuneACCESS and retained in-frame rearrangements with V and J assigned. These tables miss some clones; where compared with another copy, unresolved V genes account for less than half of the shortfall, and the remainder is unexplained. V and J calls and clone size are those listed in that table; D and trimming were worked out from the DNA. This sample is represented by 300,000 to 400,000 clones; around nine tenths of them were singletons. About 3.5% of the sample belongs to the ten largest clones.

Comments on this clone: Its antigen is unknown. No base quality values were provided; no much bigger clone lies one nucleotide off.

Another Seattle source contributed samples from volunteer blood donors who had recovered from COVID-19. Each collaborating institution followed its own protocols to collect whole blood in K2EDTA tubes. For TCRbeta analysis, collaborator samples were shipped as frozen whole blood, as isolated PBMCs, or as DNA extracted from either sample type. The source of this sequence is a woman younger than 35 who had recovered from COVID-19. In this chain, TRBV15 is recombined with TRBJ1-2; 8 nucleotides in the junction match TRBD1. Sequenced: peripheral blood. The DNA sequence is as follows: TGTGCCACCAGCAGAGGGCGGACAGGGCGCTACACCTTC. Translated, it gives CATSRGRTGRYTF.